This T cell receptor beta chain appears in the sequencing data of a study of human T cells and chemical hapten exposure. Time point given: patch test 1, 2 weeks after DPC sensitization. The treatment was: therapeutic diphenylcyclopropenone sensitization with weekly scalp DPC. A few counts support this clonotype. Deletions cut 4 bases from V and 7 bases from J, with 20 bases between. CDR3 length: 16 residues. The library labeled individual cDNA molecules by adding unique molecular identifiers to them. TCRdb passed the RACE reads through MiXCR, listing each CDR3 protein once. Here the sample spans about 360,000 distinct CDR3 sequences, roughly 6.9% being singletons.

The specimen was whole blood, collected in connection with sensitization to the hapten diphenylcyclopropenone (DPC). The chain combines TRBV12-3 or TRBV12-4 with TRBJ1-5; D not resolved. This sequence originates from a woman between 18 and 30 years old with alopecia areata. Some clones in this sample may be carry-over from other donors' samples. The CDR3 DNA follows: TGTGCCAGCAGTTCCTCTGGGCTTGCTACCGGCCAGCCCCAGCATTTT. This gives the protein CASSSSGLATGQPQHF.